This entry describes one T cell receptor (beta chain). Source study methods: By means of reference gene primer amplification, nucleated cell counts were estimated. Clones were sequenced by immunoSEQ multiplex PCR, and TCRdb holds only the in-frame ones, with some missing. D and trimming come from the DNA, and the V and J calls and clone size come from that table. The sample records some 300,000 clones, more than 70% being singletons. The sample belongs to a study of blood T cell repertoires in COVID-19. Study-wide context: Sites in the United States, Italy and Spain provided acute and convalescent COVID-19 samples. Nucleic acid was either cDNA or gDNA, and it came from T cells, B-cell-depleted T cells, or PBMCs.

Sequencing was done on a sample of peripheral blood. The origin of this receptor is a woman between 25 and 40 years old who had recovered from COVID-19.

The CDR3 nucleotides are TGTGCCATCAGTGAGCCAGGGACAGCATCCTACGAGCAGTACTTC. Translated, it gives CAISEPGTASYEQYF. The chain is built from TRBV10-3 and TRBJ2-7, with 7 bases that match TRBD1. The CDR3 sequence is 15 residues long. Trimming cost V 2 bases and J 1 base; bases outside gene matches: 5. Germline V gene lookup returns CDR1 ENHRY and CDR2 SYGVKD.